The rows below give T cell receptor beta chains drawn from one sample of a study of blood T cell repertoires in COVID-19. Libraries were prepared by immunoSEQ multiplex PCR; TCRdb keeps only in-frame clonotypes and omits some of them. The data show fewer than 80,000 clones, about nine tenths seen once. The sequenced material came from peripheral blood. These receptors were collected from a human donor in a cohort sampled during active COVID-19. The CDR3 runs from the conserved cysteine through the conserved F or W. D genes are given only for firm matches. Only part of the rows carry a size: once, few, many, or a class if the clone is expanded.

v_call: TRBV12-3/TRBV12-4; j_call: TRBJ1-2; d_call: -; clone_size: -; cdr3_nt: TGTGCCAGCAGTTTAGGACTGACGGGGGGCTGCACCTTC; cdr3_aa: CASSLGLTGGCTF
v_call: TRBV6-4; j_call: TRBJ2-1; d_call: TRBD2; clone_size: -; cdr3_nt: TGTGCCAGCAGTGAGTGGGGCGGGAGTGAGCAGTTCTTC; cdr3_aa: CASSEWGGSEQFF
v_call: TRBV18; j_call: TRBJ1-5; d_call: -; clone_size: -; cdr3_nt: TGTGCCAGCTCACCTCTACAGGGTTTGAGTCAGCCCCAGCATTTT; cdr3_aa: CASSPLQGLSQPQHF
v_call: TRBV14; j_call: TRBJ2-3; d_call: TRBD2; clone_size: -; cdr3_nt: TGTGCCAGCAGCCAAGCCAAAGGGCGGGGGAGCACAGATACGCAGTATTTT; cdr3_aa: CASSQAKGRGSTDTQYF
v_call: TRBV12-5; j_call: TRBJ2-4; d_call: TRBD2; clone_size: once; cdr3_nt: TGTGCTAGTGGTTCCGACGGCGGGAGCATTCAGTACTTC; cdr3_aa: CASGSDGGSIQYF
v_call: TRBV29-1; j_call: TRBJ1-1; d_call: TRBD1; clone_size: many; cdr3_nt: TGCAGCGGGAACAGGGGAAATAATCGGAACACTGAAGCTTTCTTT; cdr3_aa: CSGNRGNNRNTEAFF
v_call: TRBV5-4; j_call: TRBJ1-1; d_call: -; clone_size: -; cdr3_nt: TGTGCCAGCAGCCTCAACACTGAAGCTTTCTTT; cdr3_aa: CASSLNTEAFF
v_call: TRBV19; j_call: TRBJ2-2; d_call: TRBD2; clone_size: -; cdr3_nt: TGTGCCAGTAGGACTAGCGGGGGGCGGAGTACCGGGGAGCTGTTTTTT; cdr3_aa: CASRTSGGRSTGELFF
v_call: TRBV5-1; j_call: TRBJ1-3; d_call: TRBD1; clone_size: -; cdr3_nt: TGCGCCAGCACCGGGACAGGGAGAAACACCATATATTTT; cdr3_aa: CASTGTGRNTIYF
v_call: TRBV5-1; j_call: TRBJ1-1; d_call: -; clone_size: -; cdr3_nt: TGCGCCAGCAGCTTGGAACCCGGGGGGAACACTGAAGCTTTCTTT; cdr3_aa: CASSLEPGGNTEAFF
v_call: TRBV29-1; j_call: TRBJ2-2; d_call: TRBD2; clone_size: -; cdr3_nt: TGCAGCGTGCGGACTAGCGGGGGTAACACCGGGGAGCTGTTTTTT; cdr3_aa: CSVRTSGGNTGELFF
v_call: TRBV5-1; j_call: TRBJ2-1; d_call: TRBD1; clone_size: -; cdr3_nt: TGCGCCAGCAGCTTGTTTGGGACAGGGATTGGGTCCTACAATGAGCAGTTCTTC; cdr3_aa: CASSLFGTGIGSYNEQFF
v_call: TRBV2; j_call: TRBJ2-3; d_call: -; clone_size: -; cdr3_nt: TGTGCCAGCAGTATCACAGTGACTAGAAGCGATACGCAGTATTTT; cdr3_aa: CASSITVTRSDTQYF
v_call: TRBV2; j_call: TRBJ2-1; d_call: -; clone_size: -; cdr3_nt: TGTGCCAGCGGCGGACAGTGGACTGTATACAATGAGCAGTTCTTC; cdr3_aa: CASGGQWTVYNEQFF
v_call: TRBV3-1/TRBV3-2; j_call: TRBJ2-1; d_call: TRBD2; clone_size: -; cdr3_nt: TGTGCCAGCAGCCAAGTGGTAGCGGGGGGCGGACACAATGAGCAGTTCTTC; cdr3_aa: CASSQVVAGGGHNEQFF
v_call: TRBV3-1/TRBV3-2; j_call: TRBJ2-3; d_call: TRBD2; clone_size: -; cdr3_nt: TGTGCCAGCAGCCTCGGACTAGCGGGGGGGCGCGGCACAGATACGCAGTATTTT; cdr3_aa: CASSLGLAGGRGTDTQYF
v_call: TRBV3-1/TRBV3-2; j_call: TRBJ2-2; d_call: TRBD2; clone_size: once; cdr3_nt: TGTGCCAGCAGCCAGACCCCTAGCGGGGGCCAGAACACCGGGGAGCTGTTTTTT; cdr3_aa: CASSQTPSGGQNTGELFF
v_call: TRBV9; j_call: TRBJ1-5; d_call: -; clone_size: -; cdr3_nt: TGTGCCAGCAGCCCCGGGGGTAGCAATCAGCCCCAGCATTTT; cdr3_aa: CASSPGGSNQPQHF
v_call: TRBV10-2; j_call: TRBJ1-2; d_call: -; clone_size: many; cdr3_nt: TGCGCCAGCAGTGACAAGGGGCCCGGCTATGGCTACACCTTC; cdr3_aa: CASSDKGPGYGYTF
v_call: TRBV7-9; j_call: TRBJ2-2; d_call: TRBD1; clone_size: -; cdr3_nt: TGTGCCAGCAGCCCTCCGGGACAGGTGAACACCGGGGAGCTGTTTTTT; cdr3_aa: CASSPPGQVNTGELFF
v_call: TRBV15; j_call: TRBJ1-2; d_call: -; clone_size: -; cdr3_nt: TGTGCCACCAGCAGAGATCAGTGGGCAGGTCGCTATGGCTACACCTTC; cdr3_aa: CATSRDQWAGRYGYTF
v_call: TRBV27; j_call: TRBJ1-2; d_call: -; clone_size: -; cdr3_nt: TGTGCCAGCAGCAACACTAAAGTGGGAGGGAACTATGGCTACACCTTC; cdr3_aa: CASSNTKVGGNYGYTF
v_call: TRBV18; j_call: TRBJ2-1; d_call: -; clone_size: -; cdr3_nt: TGTGCCAGCTCATCCACAGGGTCGAGCTCCTACAATGAGCAGTTCTTC; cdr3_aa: CASSSTGSSSYNEQFF
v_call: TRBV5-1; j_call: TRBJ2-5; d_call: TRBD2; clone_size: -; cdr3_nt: TGCGCCAGCAGCTTCCTTGGGGTAGCGGGGGGATCACAAGAGACCCAGTACTTC; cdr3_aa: CASSFLGVAGGSQETQYF
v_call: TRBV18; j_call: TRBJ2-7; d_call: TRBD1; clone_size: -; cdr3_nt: TGTGCCAGCTCACCTGGCGGACAGGCATACGAGCAGTACTTC; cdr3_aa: CASSPGGQAYEQYF
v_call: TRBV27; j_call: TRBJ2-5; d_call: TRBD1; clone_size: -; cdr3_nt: TGTGCCAGCAGTTTTGTACCGGGACAGGGCCAAGAGACCCAGTACTTC; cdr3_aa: CASSFVPGQGQETQYF
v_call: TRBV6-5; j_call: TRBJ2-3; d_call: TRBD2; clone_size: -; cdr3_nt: TGTGCCGCCCGGGGGGGCCCAGATACGCAGTATTTT; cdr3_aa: CAARGGPDTQYF
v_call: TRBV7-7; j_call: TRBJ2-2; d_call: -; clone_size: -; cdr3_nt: TGTGCTAGCAGCCAGCGGGCCTCGGGCACCGGGGAGCTGTTTTTT; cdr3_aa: CASSQRASGTGELFF
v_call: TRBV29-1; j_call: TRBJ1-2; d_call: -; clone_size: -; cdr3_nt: TGCAGCGTTGAAGTAAGGGGGACACTCTATGGCTACACCTTC; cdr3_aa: CSVEVRGTLYGYTF
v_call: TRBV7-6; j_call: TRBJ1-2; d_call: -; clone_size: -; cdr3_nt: TGTGCCAGCAGCTTAGACCCAGGGGCGAACTATGGCTACACCTTC; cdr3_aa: CASSLDPGANYGYTF
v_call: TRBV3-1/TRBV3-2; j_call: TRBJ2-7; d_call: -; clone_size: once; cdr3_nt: TGTGCCAGCAGCCAAGCCAATTACGAGCAGTACTTC; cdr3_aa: CASSQANYEQYF
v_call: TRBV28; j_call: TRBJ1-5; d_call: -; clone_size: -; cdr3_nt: TGTGCCAGCAGCTCTGGACTTCAGCCCCAGCATTTT; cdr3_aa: CASSSGLQPQHF
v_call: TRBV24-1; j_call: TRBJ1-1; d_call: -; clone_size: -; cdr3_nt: TGTGCCACCAGTGATTCACAGGGTAACACTGAAGCTTTCTTT; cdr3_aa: CATSDSQGNTEAFF
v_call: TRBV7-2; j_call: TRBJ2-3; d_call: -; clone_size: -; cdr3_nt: TGTGCCAGCAGCTTAGTGGCAGGAACAGATACGCAGTATTTT; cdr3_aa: CASSLVAGTDTQYF
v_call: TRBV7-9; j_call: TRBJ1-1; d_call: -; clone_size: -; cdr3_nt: TGTGCCAGCAGCCCAGGAGGAAAAAGATTGAACACTGAAGCTTTCTTT; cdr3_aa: CASSPGGKRLNTEAFF
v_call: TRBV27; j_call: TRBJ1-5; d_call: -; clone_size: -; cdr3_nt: TGTGCCAGCAGGTTGGGCCCCAATCAGCCCCAGCATTTT; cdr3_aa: CASRLGPNQPQHF
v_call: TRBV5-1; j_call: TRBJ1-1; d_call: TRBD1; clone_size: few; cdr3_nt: TGCGCCAGCAGCTTGGGCCTCGACAGGGCGAACACTGAAGCTTTCTTT; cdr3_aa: CASSLGLDRANTEAFF
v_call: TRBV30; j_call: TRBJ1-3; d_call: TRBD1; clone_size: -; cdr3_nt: TGTGCCTGGAGTCACCCCAGGGGGGTCGGAAACACCATATATTTT; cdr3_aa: CAWSHPRGVGNTIYF
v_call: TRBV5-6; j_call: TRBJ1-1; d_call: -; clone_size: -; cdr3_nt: TGTGCCAGCAGCTCGGACAGCGGTAGTTTCGTCTTT; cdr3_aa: CASSSDSGSFVF
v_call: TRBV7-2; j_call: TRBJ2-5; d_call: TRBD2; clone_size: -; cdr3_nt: TGTGCCAGCAGCCCCAGCGGGGGAACTCAAGAGACCCAGTACTTC; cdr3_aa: CASSPSGGTQETQYF
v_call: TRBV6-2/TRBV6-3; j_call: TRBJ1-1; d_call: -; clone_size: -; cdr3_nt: TGTGCCAGCAGTTCATACAGGGCCACTGAAGCTTTCTTT; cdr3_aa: CASSSYRATEAFF
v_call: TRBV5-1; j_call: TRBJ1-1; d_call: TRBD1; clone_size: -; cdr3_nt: TGCGCCAGCAGCCCGGGACAGGGCCTTGCGAACACTGAAGCTTTCTTT; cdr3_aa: CASSPGQGLANTEAFF